The TCR beta chain described here comes from a study of T cells in tuberculosis. Whole-study context: In South Africa, adults with active tuberculosis were compared with IGRA-negative and latently infected IGRA-positive adolescents.

Profiled with immunoSEQ multiplex PCR; TCRdb holds only in-frame clones, not every one. Of 25,000 to 35,000 clones listed, 95% are singletons. At study entry, adolescents had tuberculin skin tests and IGRA screening. This clone occurred once. The sequenced material came from PBMCs. The clonotype comes from a donor between 10 and 35 years old with latent tuberculosis or without tuberculosis infection.

The CDR3 is CASTPSAGSPYEQYF. The CDR3 DNA is TGTGCCAGCACACCTTCGGCCGGGTCCCCTTACGAGCAGTACTTC. The V gene is TRBV27, the J gene TRBJ2-7; D is uncertain. Trimming pared 7 bases from V and 4 bases from J, leaving 20 bases between. This CDR3 is 15 amino acids long. Germline CDR1 and CDR2: MNHEY and SMNVEV (reference sequence).